This T cell receptor beta chain was identified during a study of regulatory T cells in long-lasting Graves disease. Findings and caveats of the study: Among samples with persistent disease, TRBV28, TRBJ1-2 and TRBJ2-5 were favored. Sample size was small, which may have lowered accuracy.

CDR3 size: 14 residues. The germline CDR1 and CDR2 sequences are ENHRY and SYGVKD. The ends were cut back, 0 bases at V and 1 base at J, with 6 bases in the middle. This clonotype occurred a few times. Its antigen is not identified. Time point specified: newly diagnosed GD, antithyroid drugs for less than 3 months. Extracted RNA from PBMCs served as the source of the TCR library. As collected, the peripheral blood samples measured about 8.1 milliliters each and went into EDTA tubes. Combining iRepertoire HTBI primers with Arm-PCR of CDR3 regions, the authors built TCR beta libraries. TCRdb called the multiplex PCR reads again in MiXCR, with one record for every CDR3 protein. Of 450,000 to 500,000 distinct CDR3 sequences in the sample, roughly 15% were seen once. These data were also filed under a second study, of T cells in Graves' hyperthyroidism and ophthalmopathy. As that report states: Graves' hyperthyroidism was deemed stable absent ophthalmopathy progression within 18 months.

This sequence was found in a man aged 35-49 years with Graves disease. The sequencing here drew on peripheral blood mononuclear cells (PBMCs), taken at new diagnosis, from a patient treated with antithyroid drugs. The chain uses TRBV10-3 and TRBJ1-1; D is uncertain. CDR3 sequence reads: CAISESWGNTEAFF. The DNA for the CDR3 is TGTGCCATCAGTGAGTCTTGGGGGAACACTGAAGCTTTCTTT.